The clone carrying this TCR beta chain occurred a few times. No antigen is known for it. These data come from a study of T cells after yellow fever vaccination. Across the study: Low-cell-number fractions underwent preparation using SMART-Seq v4 Ultra Low Input.

Findings and caveats of the study: Most primary-vaccination clones reappeared after the booster (about 96% CD4, 88% CD8).

The germline CDR1 and CDR2 sequences are SGHRS and YFSETQ. The CDR3 runs to 16 residues. The V and J ends lost 0 bases and 5 bases respectively, with 17 bases between them. A process of 5'RACE template switching, which added a universal primer site and UMIs, was used to make TCR cDNA. TCRdb reanalysed the 5' RACE reads using MiXCR and keeps one entry per CDR3 protein. This repertoire shows hundreds of thousands of distinct CDR3 sequences, around 17% found once; its top ten account for approximately 15%. This sample comprised PBMCs, obtained about 5 days after the first yellow fever vaccination. J is TRBJ2-5 and V is TRBV5-1, with D possibly matching TRBD2 (6 bases). This receptor was obtained from a man younger than 35 who received the YFV17D yellow fever vaccine. CDR3 region: CASSLAWTNMWETQYF. For the CDR3, the DNA is TGCGCCAGCAGCTTGGCCTGGACTAATATGTGGGAGACCCAGTACTTC.